A selection of T cell receptor beta chains follows, all from one sample in a study of graft-versus-host responses after intestinal transplantation. The data were produced by immunoSEQ multiplex PCR, yet TCRdb's version contains in-frame clones alone and is incomplete. Of roughly 92,000 clones in the sample, roughly nine tenths were seen once. These TCRs are of unknown antigen specificity. The starting material was unstimulated CD4+ T cells sorted from spleen or lymph node cells, obtained before intestinal transplant. All receptors derive from a human donor who received an intestinal transplant. The CDR3 runs from the conserved cysteine through the conserved F or W. The order of the fields is D gene, V gene, clone size, J gene, CDR3 DNA, CDR3 protein. D genes are given only for firm matches. Size is stated for part of the rows, as once, few or many counts, or as a class when the clone is expanded.

>TRBD1|TRBV4-1|-|TRBJ2-6
TGCGCCAGCAGCCTTCGACAGGGGTCAACCTCTGGGGCCAACGTCCTGACTTTC
CASSLRQGSTSGANVLTF
>-|TRBV12-5|-|TRBJ2-3
TGTGCTAGTGGTTCGAGGGGGTGGGGCACAGATACGCAGTATTTT
CASGSRGWGTDTQYF
>-|TRBV2|-|TRBJ1-1
TGTGCCAGCAGTGGGGGAGGGCCTAGCACTGAAGCTTTCTTT
CASSGGGPSTEAFF
>TRBD2|TRBV5-1|-|TRBJ2-7
TGCGCCAGCAGCGCTAGCGGGGGGGCGGTGCAGTACTTC
CASSASGGAVQYF
>-|TRBV7-2|-|TRBJ1-2
TGTGCCAGCAGCCCACGGAGGTGGGCTAACTATGGCTACACCTTC
CASSPRRWANYGYTF
>-|TRBV18|-|TRBJ2-7
TGTGCCAGCTCACCACCGGGCAGCTACGAGCAGTACTTC
CASSPPGSYEQYF
>-|TRBV9|few|TRBJ2-3
TGTGCCAGCAGCGTAGTGGCGGCTGCTACAGATACGCAGTATTTT
CASSVVAAATDTQYF
>-|TRBV6-4|-|TRBJ1-6
TGTGCCAGCAGCCACGGAGGGGTTGCAAATTCACCCCTCCACTTT
CASSHGGVANSPLHF
>TRBD2|TRBV5-1|-|TRBJ2-1
TGCGCCAGCAGCTTGTTCTCGGGGGGAGGGGTTTTTGAGCAGTTCTTC
CASSLFSGGGVFEQFF
>TRBD1|TRBV2|-|TRBJ1-1
TGTGCGTACGGGACAGGGGGGACTGAAGCTTTCTTT
CAYGTGGTEAFF
>TRBD1|TRBV5-4|-|TRBJ1-2
TGTGCCAGCAGCTTGAGTTTTCCAGGGGGCTATGGCTACACCTTC
CASSLSFPGGYGYTF
>TRBD1|TRBV4-2|-|TRBJ1-1
TGTGCCAGCAGCCAACCTACAGGGGGCGCCGAAGCTTTCTTT
CASSQPTGGAEAFF
>TRBD1|TRBV7-9|-|TRBJ1-4
TGTGCCAGCAGCCCCAAACAGGGGTTTGAAACTAATGAAAAACTGTTTTTT
CASSPKQGFETNEKLFF
>TRBD1|TRBV13|-|TRBJ1-6
TGTGCCAGCAGCTTCCTCACCGGGACAGGCAATTCACCCCTCCACTTT
CASSFLTGTGNSPLHF
>TRBD1|TRBV19|-|TRBJ1-4
TGTGCCAGTAGTCGGCGGGGACAGATCGGTGAAAAACTGTTTTTT
CASSRRGQIGEKLFF
>-|TRBV6-1|few|TRBJ1-5
TGTGCCAGCATCTCGCCCAGGGCGGGCAATCAGCCCCAGCATTTT
CASISPRAGNQPQHF
>TRBD1|TRBV7-8|-|TRBJ1-5
TGTGCCAGCAGCTGGCGACAGGGAGATCAGCCCCAGCATTTT
CASSWRQGDQPQHF
>TRBD2|TRBV13|-|TRBJ2-5
TGTGCCAGCAGCCTCGTCGGCGGGGGGGCTTCAGAGACCCAGTACTTC
CASSLVGGGASETQYF
>-|TRBV5-6|-|TRBJ2-2
TGTGCCAGCAGCTTGGGGTTAGGGGGTTACACCGGGGAGCTGTTTTTT
CASSLGLGGYTGELFF
>-|TRBV7-8|once|TRBJ2-5
TGTGCCAGCAGACGACTCCTACGCCTTCAGGAGGCGACCCAGTACTTC
CASRRLLRLQEATQYF
>TRBD1|TRBV15|few|TRBJ1-4
TGTGCCACCAGCCCACTCCCCGGGACAGTGAATGAAAAACTGTTTTTT
CATSPLPGTVNEKLFF
>-|TRBV10-1|-|TRBJ1-1
TGCGCCAGCAGTGATTTAGTAGGTGAGGGCACTGAAGCTTTCTTT
CASSDLVGEGTEAFF
>-|TRBV7-2|once|TRBJ2-7
TGTGCCAGCAGCGGTCGACAGGCGGCCGAGCAGTACTTC
CASSGRQAAEQYF
>-|TRBV18|-|TRBJ1-5
TGTGCCAGCTCACCGCGGGGGGGATCTGGCAATCAGCCCCAGCATTTT
CASSPRGGSGNQPQHF
>-|TRBV5-1|once|TRBJ2-4
TGCGCCAGCAGCCTCTCAGGCAAAAACATTCAGTACTTC
CASSLSGKNIQYF
>-|TRBV7-7|-|TRBJ2-2
TGTGCCACGGCAAGGACAGAAAACACCGGGGAGCTGTTTTTT
CATARTENTGELFF
>-|TRBV5-1|-|TRBJ2-7
TGCGCCAGCAGCTTGGCGCCAGGGTACTACGAGCAGTACTTC
CASSLAPGYYEQYF
>TRBD2|TRBV9|-|TRBJ2-1
TGTGCCAGCAGCCCCATGGGAAGCGGGGGAACGAATGAGCAGTTCTTC
CASSPMGSGGTNEQFF
>TRBD1|TRBV5-1|-|TRBJ1-4
TGCGCCAGCAGCTCGGGACAGCCCAATGAAAAACTGTTTTTT
CASSSGQPNEKLFF